The clone carrying this T cell receptor beta chain has more than one count but fewer than ten. These data belong to a study of T cell repertoires in cytomegalovirus infection. Study at large: TCR beta signatures that were public indicated CMV infection and matching HLA type.

Each CDR3 protein gets one entry after TCRdb re-called the reads with MiXCR. The sample comprises hundreds of thousands of distinct CDR3 sequences, 35% to 40% of which are singletons, and about 2.8% rests with the top ten. The sequence was obtained from a human donor in good health (CMV status not recorded). Some clones in this sample may be carry-over from other donors' samples. Sequenced sample: PBMCs.

The CDR3 region is CASSYTDRDTGELFF. CDR3 sequence (DNA): TGTGCCAGCAGCTATACCGACAGGGACACCGGGGAGCTGTTTTTT. V usage is TRBV5-4 and J usage is TRBJ2-2, with 7 bases matching TRBD1. CDR3 length: 15 residues. Germline CDR1 SGHNT, CDR2 YYREEE (reference sequence). After removal of 3 bases from V and 3 bases from J, the junction contained 5 bases not matched to a gene.